The 22 T cell receptor beta chains in this list originate from one sample, sequenced in a study of tumor and adjacent non-tumor tissue in lung cancer. RNA was extracted from bulk tissue without any cell sorting. Three rounds of nested PCR, following a modified ARM-PCR protocol, produced the TCRbeta library. TCRdb re-analysed the multiplex PCR reads in MiXCR, keeping a single row per CDR3 protein. The table includes around 140,000 distinct CDR3 sequences, around 60% detected once. Material for sequencing was lung tumor tissue. The receptor source for this set is a man in his 60s with small cell lung cancer.

This rearrangement joins TRBV20-1 to TRBJ2-3; D possibly corresponds to TRBD1 (6 bases). This CDR3 comprises 12 residues. Trimming took off 8 bases at V and 11 bases at J, with 20 bases between the two ends. Germline-derived CDR1 and CDR2 are DFQATT and SNEGSKA (reference sequence). The CDR3: CSTTQGPGMQYF. In DNA form, the CDR3 reads TGCAGTACTACACAGGGCCCGGGTATGCAGTATTTT.

V is TRBV6-5 and J is TRBJ1-2, with D possibly being TRBD1 (6 bases). This CDR3 contains 14 residues. Germline CDR1 reads MNHEY; CDR2 reads SVGAGI. V shed 6 bases and J shed 3 bases, with 14 bases lying between them. The CDR3, as DNA: TGTGCCAGCAGCGGAGACAGGCCTCACTATGGCTACACCTTC. It encodes CASSGDRPHYGYTF.

This chain uses TRBV20-1 with TRBJ2-5; D is unresolved. Germline V lookup: CDR1 DFQATT, CDR2 SNEGSKA (reference sequence). This CDR3 spans 12 amino acids. V lost 6 bases and J 4 bases, leaving 12 bases between the germline ends. CDR3 in DNA: TGCAGTGCCGAGAACGTCGGAGAGACCCAGTACTTC. Amino acid sequence: CSAENVGETQYF.

This clonotype was seen only a few times. The junction shows a germline mismatch at one end, possibly a read error. The chain employs TRBV4-2 and TRBJ2-5; 9 bases are shared with TRBD2. The CDR3 contains 14 residues. The germline V gene has CDR1 LGHNA and CDR2 YNFKEQ. DNA for the CDR3: TGTGCCATCAGCCAAGCGGGGGGCCAAGAGATGCAGTACTTC. Protein product: CAISQAGGQEMQYF.

Remarks on this clonotype: A read error is likely, as this CDR3 ends without the conserved phenylalanine or tryptophan. The genes are TRBV11-2 and TRBJ2-5; D call uncertain. The CDR3 has 12 amino acids. With 0 bases removed from V and 7 bases from J, the gap between germline ends came to 6 bases. Germline-derived CDR1 and CDR2 are SGHAT and FQNNGV. Here the CDR3 DNA reads TGTGCCAGCAGCTTAGATCGGTTGACCCAGTACCTC. This sequence encodes CASSLDRLTQYL.

Regarding this clonotype: A read error may explain this, as a much larger clone is one base away. J is TRBJ1-2 and V is TRBV6-5; D possibly corresponds to TRBD1 (6 bases). Looked up from germline, CDR1 is MNHEY and CDR2 is SVGAGI. This CDR3 contains 14 residues. V was clipped by 1 base and J by 14 bases, with 20 bases between them. The CDR3 nucleotides are TGTGCCAGCAGTTACTATGGGACAAGGGCCCGAGAAACCTTC. Translating gives CASSYYGTRARETF.

As for this clonotype: The junction differs from germline at one of its ends, possibly a read error. The chain is built from TRBV11-3 and TRBJ1-3; D uncertain. Germline CDR1 reads SGHNT; CDR2 reads YENEEA. This CDR3 contains 14 residues. The CDR3 DNA is TGTGCCAGCAACCCGGCGGTTTCTGGAACCACCATATATTTT. Translated: CASNPAVSGTTIYF.

In the case of this clonotype: It is likely a read error, because the conserved phenylalanine at the end of the CDR3 is missing. V gene TRBV6-6 combines with J gene TRBJ2-7; D remains unclear. CDR3 length: 12 residues. CDR1 is MNHNY, CDR2 SVGAGI, per germline (reference sequence). V lost 8 bases to trimming and J lost 5 bases, with 13 bases between them. CDR3 region: CASCPTRDEQYS. The CDR3 DNA reads as TGTGCCAGCTGCCCTACAAGGGACGAGCAGTACTCC.

There are a few counts of this clonotype. The chain combines TRBV6-1 with TRBJ2-7, with 8 bases identical to TRBD2. The germline V gene encodes CDR1 MNHNS and CDR2 SASEGT. V lost 6 bases to trimming and J lost 1 base; unmatched junction nucleotides: 11. The CDR3 extends over 16 amino acids. CDR3 coding DNA: TGTGCCAGCAGAACCCTCCAGCGGGGGACTTCCTACGAGCAGTACTTC. The encoded protein is CASRTLQRGTSYEQYF.

Notes on this clonotype: With a much larger clone just one base away, this may be a read error. The gene calls are TRBV29-1 and TRBJ1-1; D is uncertain. The CDR3 has 13 amino acids. Trimming left V 7 bases short and J 3 bases short, with 15 bases between. Looked up from germline, CDR1 is SQVTM and CDR2 is ANQGSEA. The CDR3 region has the DNA TGCAGCGCTCGCACGGGGAGAGACACTGAAGCTTTCTTT. The encoded protein is CSARTGRDTEAFF.

CDR3 protein: CASSYTGMLALHF. The CDR3 DNA reads TGTGCCAGCAGTTACACCGGGATGTTAGCCCTCCACTTT. This rearrangement joins TRBV6-2 or TRBV6-3 to TRBJ1-6; D call uncertain. The germline CDR1 and CDR2 sequences are MNHEY and SVGEGT. V lost 2 bases and J 14 bases, leaving 13 bases between the germline ends. The CDR3 extends over 13 amino acids.

This clonotype was found once. A single base separates this from a much larger clone, so it may be a read error. The chain links TRBV29-1 to TRBJ2-1, with D uncertain. This CDR3 has 13 residues. Germline V gene data show CDR1 as SQVTM and CDR2 as ANQGSEA. The CDR3 reads CSVDPSSYNEHFF. The CDR3 DNA reads as TGCAGCGTTGATCCGAGCTCCTACAATGAGCACTTCTTC.

V usage is TRBV25-1 and J usage is TRBJ2-7; D is perhaps TRBD1 (6 bases). The V end lost 6 bases, the J end lost 4 bases, and 16 bases lay between the germline ends. The CDR3 totals 14 residues. Per the germline V gene, CDR1 is MGHDK and CDR2 is SYGVNS. CDR3 in amino acids: CASSKVQGKYEQYF. The CDR3, as DNA: TGTGCCAGCAGCAAAGTACAGGGCAAGTACGAGCAGTACTTC.

Regarding this clonotype: The junction does not match germline at one end; this may be a read error. For the CDR3, the DNA is TGCAGTACTAGAGTGGTACGGCGGGAGTGGAACACGCAGTATTTT. It is translated as CSTRVVRREWNTQYF. The chain employs TRBV20-1 and TRBJ2-3, with 7 bases identical to TRBD2. The germline V gene has CDR1 DFQATT and CDR2 SNEGSKA (reference sequence). There are 15 residues in the CDR3.

With regard to this clonotype: The junction shows a germline mismatch at one end, possibly a read error. This chain links TRBV11-3 with TRBJ2-5; D unresolved. Looked up from germline, CDR1 is SGHNT and CDR2 is YENEEA. The CDR3 sequence is 13 residues long. DNA for the CDR3: TGTGCCTGCAGCCGCGCCATCCAAGAGACCCGGTACTTC. This codes for CACSRAIQETRYF.

For this clonotype: This may be a read error, as it is one base from a much larger clone. The CDR3 ends on some other residue instead of the conserved phenylalanine or tryptophan, so this is likely a read error. V gene TRBV6-5 combines with J gene TRBJ1-4; TRBD1 might be the D (5 bases). The germline CDR1 and CDR2 sequences are MNHEY and SVGAGI. V was cut by 4 bases and J by 0 bases, with 12 bases left in between. CDR3 size: 16 residues. In DNA form, the CDR3 reads TGTGCCAGCAGTTGGCTGCGGGGCCCAACTAATGAAAAACTGTTTCTT. Translation gives CASSWLRGPTNEKLFL.

This clonotype was seen a single time. No conserved phenylalanine or tryptophan ends this CDR3, so it is likely a read error. The genes are TRBV20-1 and TRBJ2-1; 7 bases are a match to TRBD2. The CDR3 is made up of 13 amino acids. Germline assignment: CDR1 DFQATT and CDR2 SNEGSKA (reference sequence). CDR3 residues: CSTRGGSIDEQFL. The CDR3 coding sequence is TGCAGTACTAGGGGCGGGAGTATCGATGAGCAGTTCTTA.

In its sample, this clonotype was seen a few times. A read error may explain this, as a much larger clone is one base away. This chain joins TRBV20-1 and TRBJ2-5; 12 nucleotides line up with TRBD2. The CDR3 has 16 residues. CDR1 and CDR2 (germline): DFQATT, SNEGSKA (reference sequence). CDR3 nucleotide sequence: TGCACTGCCAACCCGCCGGGACTAGCGGGTTGGGAGACCCAGTACTTC. Protein: CTANPPGLAGWETQYF.

This clonotype was observed a handful of times. The V gene is TRBV20-1, the J gene TRBJ1-1; D is uncertain. CDR1 is DFQATT and CDR2 is SNEGSKA in the germline V gene (reference sequence). Trimming removed 1 base from V and 6 bases from J, with 9 bases in between. The CDR3 is 12 amino acids. CDR3 DNA: TGCAGTGCTAGAGGAGGGCAGCCTGAAGCTTTCTTT. Amino acid sequence: CSARGGQPEAFF.

In regard to this clonotype: An end of the junction differs from the germline gene, which may be a read error. This chain's CDR3 is CASTLGGSSYNEQFF. The CDR3 region has the DNA TGTGCCAGCACCTTGGGCGGGAGCTCCTACAATGAGCAGTTCTTC. The rearrangement joins TRBV5-4 to TRBJ2-1, with 7 bases matching TRBD2. The CDR3 is 15 residues long. Germline CDR1 is SGHNT and CDR2 is YYREEE (reference sequence).

The chain joins TRBV6-1 to TRBJ1-1; 8 bases agree with TRBD1. J lost 7 bases, V lost 8 bases, and 12 bases had no gene match. The germline V gene has CDR1 MNHNS and CDR2 SASEGT. The CDR3 runs 14 residues. The CDR3 region is CASSLQGVHGEAFF. As DNA, the CDR3 is TGTGCCAGCTCCCTACAGGGGGTCCATGGTGAAGCTTTCTTT.

The CDR3 DNA reads TGTGCCATCAGTGAGGTCGATGAGCAGTTCTTC. This translates into CAISEVDEQFF. The chain employs TRBV10-3 and TRBJ2-1; no definite D call. Trimming left V 2 bases short and J 8 bases short, with 4 bases between. This CDR3 contains 11 residues. The germline CDR1 and CDR2 sequences are ENHRY and SYGVKD.